Listed below are T cell receptor beta chains from one sample, sequenced in a study of tumor-infiltrating lymphocytes in primary liver carcinoma. TCRdb re-called the multiplex PCR reads through MiXCR, storing one row per CDR3 protein. Among more than 150,000 distinct CDR3 sequences listed, 50% to 75% were seen once. The specimen sequenced was peripheral blood. The receptor set was obtained from a middle-aged man with primary liver carcinoma and hepatitis B virus infection. CDR3s include the opening cysteine and the closing phenylalanine or tryptophan. The order of the fields is J gene, D gene, V gene, clone size, CDR3 protein, CDR3 DNA. The D gene is left open where the match is weak. Rows give clone size only sometimes, using once, few, many, or a class for an expanded clone.

J: TRBJ2-4
D: .
V: TRBV6-2/TRBV6-3
size: .
CDR3: CASSFQRDSLWTKNIQYF
DNA: TGTGCCAGCAGTTTCCAACGAGACAGCCTTTGGACCAAAAACATTCAGTACTTC

J: TRBJ2-2
D: TRBD1
V: TRBV12-3/TRBV12-4
size: .
CDR3: CASTRDRVNTGELFF
DNA: TGTGCCAGCACCCGGGACAGGGTAAACACCGGGGAGCTGTTTTTT

J: TRBJ2-1
D: TRBD2
V: TRBV11-3
size: .
CDR3: CASSLGGSTNEQFF
DNA: TGTGCCAGCAGCTTAGGCGGGAGCACTAATGAGCAGTTCTTC

J: TRBJ1-1
D: TRBD1
V: TRBV6-1
size: few
CDR3: CASSRDRDPNTEAFF
DNA: TGTGCCAGCAGCCGCGACAGGGATCCGAACACTGAAGCTTTCTTT

J: TRBJ2-1
D: .
V: TRBV5-4
size: .
CDR3: CASSLGAGEGNEQFF
DNA: TGTGCCAGCAGCTTGGGGGCAGGGGAAGGGAATGAGCAGTTCTTC

J: TRBJ2-5
D: TRBD1
V: TRBV29-1
size: .
CDR3: CSCGQGRRETQYF
DNA: TGCAGCTGCGGACAGGGCAGGCGGGAGACCCAGTACTTC

J: TRBJ2-1
D: .
V: TRBV11-2
size: .
CDR3: CVSALGSSSYNEQFF
DNA: TGTGTCAGCGCCCTAGGAAGTAGCTCCTACAATGAGCAGTTCTTC

J: TRBJ2-7
D: .
V: TRBV12-3/TRBV12-4
size: .
CDR3: CASNQGPTYEQYF
DNA: TGTGCCAGCAACCAGGGACCTACCTACGAGCAGTACTTC

J: TRBJ2-3
D: TRBD1
V: TRBV4-1
size: .
CDR3: CASSPWRQGSDTQYF
DNA: TGCGCCAGCAGCCCGTGGCGACAGGGGTCAGATACGCAGTATTTT

J: TRBJ1-5
D: .
V: TRBV10-2
size: .
CDR3: CATARTYSNQPQHF
DNA: TGCGCCACCGCCCGGACTTATAGCAATCAGCCCCAGCATTTT

J: TRBJ2-2
D: .
V: TRBV11-3
size: many
CDR3: CASSSGLYTGELFF
DNA: TGTGCCAGCAGCTCGGGACTCTACACCGGGGAGCTGTTTTTT

J: TRBJ1-2
D: .
V: TRBV12-5
size: .
CDR3: CASVPEAAPLDGYTF
DNA: TGTGCTAGTGTCCCAGAGGCAGCCCCGTTAGATGGCTACACCTTC

J: TRBJ2-5
D: .
V: TRBV6-5
size: many
CDR3: CASSYSYEPQYF
DNA: TGTGCCAGCAGTTACTCATACGAGCCTCAGTACTTC

J: TRBJ1-2
D: TRBD1
V: TRBV11-2
size: .
CDR3: CDSSAVTGVDGYTF
DNA: TGTGACAGCAGTGCTGTAACAGGGGTCGATGGCTACACCTTC

J: TRBJ1-5
D: .
V: TRBV6-6
size: .
CDR3: CSSRAKGGISNQPQHF
DNA: TGTTCCAGCAGAGCTAAAGGAGGGATTAGCAATCAGCCCCAGCATTTT

J: TRBJ1-5
D: .
V: TRBV30
size: many
CDR3: CAWSPGGGDQPQHF
DNA: TGTGCCTGGAGTCCCGGCGGAGGGGATCAGCCCCAGCATTTT

J: TRBJ2-3
D: .
V: TRBV4-1
size: few
CDR3: CASSPRYLVPDTQYF
DNA: TGCGCCAGCAGCCCCAGGTACCTAGTTCCAGATACGCAGTATTTT

J: TRBJ2-2
D: .
V: TRBV12-3/TRBV12-4
size: .
CDR3: CASSLRVAGELFF
DNA: TGTGCCAGCAGTTTAAGGGTAGCCGGGGAGCTGTTTTTT

J: TRBJ2-6
D: .
V: TRBV4-1
size: .
CDR3: CASSRAGLTPGANVLTF
DNA: TGCGCCAGCAGCCGAGCGGGCCTCACACCCGGGGCCAACGTCCTGACTTTC

J: TRBJ1-1
D: .
V: TRBV6-5
size: .
CDR3: CASSYGQGGYTEAFF
DNA: TGTGCCAGCAGTTACGGGCAGGGCGGGTACACTGAAGCTTTCTTT

J: TRBJ1-3
D: .
V: TRBV6-6
size: .
CDR3: CASGAPGLPGNTIYF
DNA: TGTGCCAGTGGGGCCCCGGGCCTCCCTGGAAACACCATATATTTT

J: TRBJ2-1
D: TRBD2
V: TRBV4-1
size: .
CDR3: CASSQDQLANEQFF
DNA: TGCGCCAGCAGCCAAGATCAACTAGCGAATGAGCAGTTCTTC

J: TRBJ1-1
D: .
V: TRBV12-3/TRBV12-4
size: .
CDR3: CASSLALRKNTEAFF
DNA: TGTGCCAGCAGTTTAGCGCTAAGAAAAAACACTGAAGCTTTCTTT

J: TRBJ2-3
D: .
V: TRBV6-5
size: .
CDR3: CASSPPVGAGEYF
DNA: TGTGCCAGCAGTCCCCCGGTGGGGGCCGGGGAGTATTTT

J: TRBJ1-1
D: .
V: TRBV5-1
size: few
CDR3: CASSRDFLEAFF
DNA: TGCGCCAGCAGCCGGGACTTCCTTGAAGCTTTCTTT

J: TRBJ2-5
D: .
V: TRBV11-2
size: .
CDR3: CASSYDWSQETQYF
DNA: TGTGCCAGCAGCTATGACTGGTCACAAGAGACCCAGTACTTC

J: TRBJ2-5
D: .
V: TRBV11-2
size: many
CDR3: CASSREGVQETQYF
DNA: TGTGCCAGCAGCCGAGAAGGGGTTCAGGAGACCCAGTACTTC

J: TRBJ2-5
D: .
V: TRBV11-2
size: .
CDR3: CASSLGILAGGQDTQYF
DNA: TGTGCCAGCAGTTTAGGTATCCTAGCTGGGGGACAAGATACCCAGTACTTC

J: TRBJ2-7
D: .
V: TRBV7-9
size: .
CDR3: CASSLEAYEQYF
DNA: TGTGCCAGCAGCTTAGAAGCCTACGAGCAGTACTTC

J: TRBJ2-5
D: .
V: TRBV5-6
size: .
CDR3: CASNLGGGETQYF
DNA: TGTGCCAGCAACCTAGGGGGTGGAGAGACCCAGTACTTC

J: TRBJ2-5
D: TRBD2
V: TRBV28
size: many
CDR3: CASSRLAEYQETQYF
DNA: TGTGCCAGCAGCCGACTAGCGGAATATCAAGAGACCCAGTACTTC

J: TRBJ2-1
D: .
V: TRBV6-1
size: .
CDR3: CASSHGGPGQFF
DNA: TGTGCCAGCAGTCACGGGGGACCAGGGCAGTTCTTC

J: TRBJ2-1
D: TRBD2
V: TRBV5-1
size: .
CDR3: CASSLFNSVERDEQFF
DNA: TGCGCCAGCAGCTTGTTTAATAGCGTAGAGCGGGACGAGCAGTTCTTC

J: TRBJ2-1
D: TRBD2
V: TRBV11-2
size: .
CDR3: CASSPRLAGGRYNEQFF
DNA: TGTGCCAGCAGCCCCCGACTAGCGGGAGGCCGCTACAATGAGCAGTTCTTC

J: TRBJ2-6
D: .
V: TRBV29-1
size: .
CDR3: CSVEVSDSPFGANVLTF
DNA: TGCAGCGTTGAAGTTTCGGACAGCCCCTTTGGGGCCAACGTCCTGACTTTC

J: TRBJ2-1
D: .
V: TRBV7-3
size: .
CDR3: CASSLTVNSAYNEQFF
DNA: TGTGCCAGCAGCTTAACGGTCAACTCGGCCTACAATGAGCAGTTCTTC

J: TRBJ2-6
D: .
V: TRBV6-6
size: few
CDR3: CASSYLVSGANVLTF
DNA: TGTGCCAGCAGTTATTTGGTGTCTGGGGCCAACGTCCTGACTTTC

J: TRBJ1-5
D: TRBD1
V: TRBV11-2
size: .
CDR3: CASNLNLGQGGGPQHF
DNA: TGTGCCAGCAACTTAAATCTTGGACAGGGCGGCGGGCCCCAGCATTTT

J: TRBJ1-6
D: .
V: TRBV12-3/TRBV12-4
size: .
CDR3: CASRAGEGSPLRF
DNA: TGTGCCAGCAGGGCAGGGGAAGGTTCACCCCTCCGCTTT

J: TRBJ1-1
D: .
V: TRBV6-5
size: few
CDR3: CASITQENTEAFF
DNA: TGTGCCAGCATCACACAGGAGAACACTGAAGCTTTCTTT

J: TRBJ2-1
D: .
V: TRBV4-1
size: .
CDR3: CASSFVGTPYNEQFF
DNA: TGCGCCAGCAGCTTCGTCGGGACCCCCTACAATGAGCAGTTCTTC

J: TRBJ1-1
D: .
V: TRBV6-2/TRBV6-3
size: .
CDR3: CASSLEGGFTEAFF
DNA: TGTGCCAGCAGCCTCGAAGGGGGGTTTACTGAAGCTTTCTTT

J: TRBJ2-7
D: TRBD2
V: TRBV19
size: .
CDR3: CASSYQAGTYEQYF
DNA: TGTGCCAGTAGTTATCAAGCGGGAACCTACGAACAGTACTTC

J: TRBJ2-3
D: .
V: TRBV6-1
size: few
CDR3: CASGPDTDTQYF
DNA: TGTGCCAGCGGCCCAGACACAGATACGCAGTATTTT

J: TRBJ1-1
D: .
V: TRBV6-1
size: .
CDR3: CASSVSVSPEAFF
DNA: TGTGCCAGCAGTGTTTCAGTGAGCCCTGAAGCTTTCTTT

J: TRBJ2-1
D: .
V: TRBV5-5
size: .
CDR3: CASSSETAKNEQFF
DNA: TGTGCTAGCAGCTCGGAGACAGCTAAAAATGAGCAGTTCTTC

J: TRBJ2-2
D: TRBD2
V: TRBV2
size: .
CDR3: CASRRQREEGGELFF
DNA: TGTGCCAGCAGGCGGCAGCGGGAGGAGGGCGGGGAGCTGTTTTTT

J: TRBJ2-6
D: .
V: TRBV11-2
size: .
CDR3: CASSWQSGPNVLTF
DNA: TGTGCCAGCAGTTGGCAGTCGGGGCCCAACGTCCTGACTTTC

J: TRBJ2-1
D: TRBD2
V: TRBV6-6
size: few
CDR3: CASSYGGSNLREFYNEQFF
DNA: TGTGCCAGCAGTTATGGCGGGAGTAACCTCAGGGAGTTCTACAATGAGCAGTTCTTC

J: TRBJ2-3
D: .
V: TRBV11-2
size: .
CDR3: CAGSLGGADTQYF
DNA: TGTGCCGGCAGCCTGGGGGGGGCGGATACACAGTATTTT

J: TRBJ2-3
D: TRBD2
V: TRBV29-1
size: few
CDR3: CSVPKGGSTDTQYF
DNA: TGCAGCGTGCCAAAGGGAGGGTCCACAGATACGCAGTATTTT

J: TRBJ2-1
D: .
V: TRBV6-5
size: .
CDR3: CASRRARGEQFF
DNA: TGTGCCAGCAGAAGAGCTAGGGGTGAGCAGTTCTTC

J: TRBJ2-3
D: TRBD2
V: TRBV11-3
size: .
CDR3: CASSARLAGGPATQYF
DNA: TGTGCCAGCAGCGCCAGACTAGCGGGAGGGCCGGCGACGCAGTATTTT